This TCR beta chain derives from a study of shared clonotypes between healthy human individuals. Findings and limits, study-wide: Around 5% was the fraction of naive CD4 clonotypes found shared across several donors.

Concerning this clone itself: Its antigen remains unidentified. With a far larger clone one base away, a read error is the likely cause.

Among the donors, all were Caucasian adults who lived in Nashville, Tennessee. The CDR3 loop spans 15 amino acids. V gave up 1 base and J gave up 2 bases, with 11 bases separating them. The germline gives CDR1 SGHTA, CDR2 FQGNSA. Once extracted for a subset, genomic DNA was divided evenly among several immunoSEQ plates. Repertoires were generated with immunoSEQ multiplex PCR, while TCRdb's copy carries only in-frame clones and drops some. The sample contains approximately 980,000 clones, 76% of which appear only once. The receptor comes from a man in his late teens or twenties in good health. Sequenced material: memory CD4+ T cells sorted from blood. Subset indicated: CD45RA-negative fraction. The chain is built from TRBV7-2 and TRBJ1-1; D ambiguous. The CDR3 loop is CASSLVGQRNTEAFF. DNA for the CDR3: TGTGCCAGCAGCTTAGTAGGGCAGAGAAACACTGAAGCTTTCTTT.